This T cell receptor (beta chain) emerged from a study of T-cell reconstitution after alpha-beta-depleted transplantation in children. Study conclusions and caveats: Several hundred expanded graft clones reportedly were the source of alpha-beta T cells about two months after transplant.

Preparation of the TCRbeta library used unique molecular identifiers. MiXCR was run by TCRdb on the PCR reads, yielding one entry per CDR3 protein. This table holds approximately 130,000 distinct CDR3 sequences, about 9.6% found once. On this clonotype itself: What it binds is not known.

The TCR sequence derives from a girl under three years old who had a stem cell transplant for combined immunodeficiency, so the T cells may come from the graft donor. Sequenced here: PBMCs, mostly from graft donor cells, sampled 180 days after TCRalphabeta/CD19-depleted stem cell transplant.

CDR3 in DNA: TGCAGCGTTGGGGAGGGGGGAACCTACAATGAGCAGTTCTTC. As protein: CSVGEGGTYNEQFF. The J gene is TRBJ2-1, the V gene TRBV29-1; tentative D call: TRBD2 (7 bases). V was clipped by 4 bases and J by 2 bases, with 12 bases between them. CDR3 length: 14 residues. From germline, CDR1 is SQVTM and CDR2 ANQGSEA.